This T cell receptor beta chain was identified in a study of blood T cell repertoires in COVID-19. As processed by the authors: Using reference gene primer amplification, nucleated cell counts were estimated. TCRdb keeps only in-frame clones here, not all; method: immunoSEQ multiplex PCR. That table supplies the V and J calls and clone size; D and trimming were determined from the DNA. This sample yields about 70,000 clones, of which about four fifths are seen a single time; just under 6.5% belongs to the top ten. This CDR3 has 13 residues. Trimming left V 3 bases short and J 4 bases short, with 9 bases between. CDR1 is MDHEN and CDR2 is SYDVKM in the germline V gene.

The chain recombines TRBV28 with TRBJ1-1; D is perhaps TRBD1 (6 bases). This clonotype was sampled from a woman in her sixties with acute or convalescent COVID-19. The sample comprised peripheral blood. As DNA, the CDR3 is TGTGCCAGCAGTTTGGGGGCGGCCACTGAAGCTTTCTTT. Translating gives CASSLGAATEAFF.